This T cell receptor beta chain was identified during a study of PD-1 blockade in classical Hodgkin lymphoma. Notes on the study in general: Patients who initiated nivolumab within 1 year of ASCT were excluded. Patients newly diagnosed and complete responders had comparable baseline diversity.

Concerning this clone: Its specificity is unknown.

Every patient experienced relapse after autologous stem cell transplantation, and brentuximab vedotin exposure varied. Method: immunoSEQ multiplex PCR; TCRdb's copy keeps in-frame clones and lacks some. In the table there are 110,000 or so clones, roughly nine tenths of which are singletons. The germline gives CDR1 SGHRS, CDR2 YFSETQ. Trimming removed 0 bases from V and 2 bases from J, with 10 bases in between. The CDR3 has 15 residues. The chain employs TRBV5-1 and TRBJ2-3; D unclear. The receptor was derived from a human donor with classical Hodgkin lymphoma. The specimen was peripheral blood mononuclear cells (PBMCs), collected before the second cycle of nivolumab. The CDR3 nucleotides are TGCGCCAGCAGCTTGGCCTTGGGATCCACAGATACGCAGTATTTT. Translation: CASSLALGSTDTQYF.